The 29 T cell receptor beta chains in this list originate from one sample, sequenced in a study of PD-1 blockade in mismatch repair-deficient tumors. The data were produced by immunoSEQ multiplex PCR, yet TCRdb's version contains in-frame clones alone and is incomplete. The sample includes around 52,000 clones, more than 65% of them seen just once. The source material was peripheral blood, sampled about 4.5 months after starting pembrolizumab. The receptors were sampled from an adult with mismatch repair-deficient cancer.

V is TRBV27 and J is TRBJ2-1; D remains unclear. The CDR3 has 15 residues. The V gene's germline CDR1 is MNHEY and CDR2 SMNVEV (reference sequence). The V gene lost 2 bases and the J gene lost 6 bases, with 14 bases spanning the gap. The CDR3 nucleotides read TGTGCCAGCAGTTTAGAAGGTCGCTTAATCAATGAGCAGTTCTTC. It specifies CASSLEGRLINEQFF.

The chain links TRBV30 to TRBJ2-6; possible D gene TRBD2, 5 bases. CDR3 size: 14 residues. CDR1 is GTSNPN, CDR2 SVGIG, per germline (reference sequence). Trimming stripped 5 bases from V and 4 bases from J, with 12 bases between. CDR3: CAWGGGSGANVLTF. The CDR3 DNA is TGTGCCTGGGGAGGCGGGTCGGGGGCCAACGTCCTGACTTTC.

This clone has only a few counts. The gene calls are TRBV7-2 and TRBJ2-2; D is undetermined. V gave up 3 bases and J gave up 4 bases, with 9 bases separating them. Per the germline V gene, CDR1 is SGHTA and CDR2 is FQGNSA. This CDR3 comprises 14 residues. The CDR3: CASSFGVGTGELFF. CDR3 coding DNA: TGTGCCAGCAGCTTTGGTGTGGGCACCGGGGAGCTGTTTTTT.

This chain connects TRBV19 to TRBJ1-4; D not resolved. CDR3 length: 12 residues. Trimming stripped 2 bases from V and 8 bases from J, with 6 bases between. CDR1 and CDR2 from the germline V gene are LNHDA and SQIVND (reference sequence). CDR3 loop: CASSIPGEKLFF. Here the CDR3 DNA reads TGTGCCAGTAGTATACCCGGGGAAAAACTGTTTTTT.

The CDR3 DNA is TGTGCCTGGAGTCCGGGACTAGCCTCAGAGACCCAGTACTTC. Translated, it gives CAWSPGLASETQYF. The chain employs TRBV30 and TRBJ2-5; 9 bases match TRBD2. The ends lost 2 bases at V and 4 bases at J; junction bases unmatched: 5. This CDR3 has 14 residues. CDR1 and CDR2 (germline): GTSNPN, SVGIG (reference sequence).

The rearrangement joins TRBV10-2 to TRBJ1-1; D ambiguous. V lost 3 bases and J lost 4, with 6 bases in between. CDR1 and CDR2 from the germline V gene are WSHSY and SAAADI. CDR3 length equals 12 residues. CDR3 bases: TGCGCCAGCAGTGATCTTGCCACTGAAGCTTTCTTT. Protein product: CASSDLATEAFF.

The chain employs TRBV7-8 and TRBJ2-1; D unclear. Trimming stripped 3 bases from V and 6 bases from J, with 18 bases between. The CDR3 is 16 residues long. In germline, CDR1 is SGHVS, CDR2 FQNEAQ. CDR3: CASSFSSSASGNEQFF. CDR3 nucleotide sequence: TGTGCCAGCAGCTTTTCTTCCTCTGCTTCGGGCAATGAGCAGTTCTTC.

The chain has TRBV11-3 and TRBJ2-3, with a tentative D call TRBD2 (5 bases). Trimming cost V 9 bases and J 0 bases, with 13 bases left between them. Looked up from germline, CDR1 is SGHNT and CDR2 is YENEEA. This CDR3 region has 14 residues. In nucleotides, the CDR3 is TGTGCCAGTAAGAGCGGAGCTAGCACAGATACGCAGTATTTT. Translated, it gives CASKSGASTDTQYF.

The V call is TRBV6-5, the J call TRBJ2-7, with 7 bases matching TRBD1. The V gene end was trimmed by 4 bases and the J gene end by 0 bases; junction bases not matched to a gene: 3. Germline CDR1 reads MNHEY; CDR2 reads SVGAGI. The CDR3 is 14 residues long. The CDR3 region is CASSWGQHSYEQYF. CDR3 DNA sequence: TGTGCCAGCAGTTGGGGACAGCACTCCTACGAGCAGTACTTC.

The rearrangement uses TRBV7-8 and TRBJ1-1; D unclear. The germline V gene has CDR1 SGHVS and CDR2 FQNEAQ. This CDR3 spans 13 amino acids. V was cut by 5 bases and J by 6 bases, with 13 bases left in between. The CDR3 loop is CASSLNSQAEAFF. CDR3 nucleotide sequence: TGTGCCAGCAGCCTTAACTCCCAGGCTGAAGCTTTCTTT.

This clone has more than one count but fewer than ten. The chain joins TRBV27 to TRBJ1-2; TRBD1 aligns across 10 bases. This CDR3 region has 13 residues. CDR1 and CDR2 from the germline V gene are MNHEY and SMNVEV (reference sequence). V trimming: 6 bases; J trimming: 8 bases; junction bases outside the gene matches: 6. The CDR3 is CASRGTGARGYTF. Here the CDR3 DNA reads TGTGCCAGCAGAGGGACAGGGGCTCGGGGCTACACCTTC.

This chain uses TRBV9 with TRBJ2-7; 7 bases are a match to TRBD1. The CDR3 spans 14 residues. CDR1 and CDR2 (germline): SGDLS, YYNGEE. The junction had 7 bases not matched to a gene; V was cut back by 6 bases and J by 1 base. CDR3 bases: TGTGCCAGCACCCCGGGGACAGCATCCTACGAGCAGTACTTC. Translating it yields CASTPGTASYEQYF.

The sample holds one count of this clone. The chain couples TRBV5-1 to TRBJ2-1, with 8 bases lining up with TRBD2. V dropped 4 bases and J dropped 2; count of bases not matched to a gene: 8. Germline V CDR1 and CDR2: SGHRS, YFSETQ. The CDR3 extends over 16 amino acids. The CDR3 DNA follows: TGCGCCAGCAGCCCGCAGGCGGGAGGAGCCTACAATGAGCAGTTCTTC. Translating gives CASSPQAGGAYNEQFF.

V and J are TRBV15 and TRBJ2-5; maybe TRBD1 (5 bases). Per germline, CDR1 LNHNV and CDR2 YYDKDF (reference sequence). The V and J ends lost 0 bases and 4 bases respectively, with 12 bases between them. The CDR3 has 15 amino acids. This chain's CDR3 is CATSREGARVETQYF. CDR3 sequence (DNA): TGTGCCACCAGCAGAGAGGGCGCCAGGGTAGAGACCCAGTACTTC.

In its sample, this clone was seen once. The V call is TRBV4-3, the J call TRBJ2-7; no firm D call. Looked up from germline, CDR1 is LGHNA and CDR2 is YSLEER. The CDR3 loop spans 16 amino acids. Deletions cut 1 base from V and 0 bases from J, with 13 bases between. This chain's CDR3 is CASSQGLLGSSYEQYF. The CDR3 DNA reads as TGCGCCAGCAGCCAAGGACTCCTCGGCAGCTCCTACGAGCAGTACTTC.

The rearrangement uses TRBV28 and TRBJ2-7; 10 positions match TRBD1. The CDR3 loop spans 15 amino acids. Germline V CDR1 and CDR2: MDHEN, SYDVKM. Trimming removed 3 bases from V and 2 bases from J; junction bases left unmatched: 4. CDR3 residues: CASSLLGTGAYEQYF. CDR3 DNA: TGTGCCAGCAGTTTGCTGGGGACAGGGGCCTACGAGCAGTACTTC.

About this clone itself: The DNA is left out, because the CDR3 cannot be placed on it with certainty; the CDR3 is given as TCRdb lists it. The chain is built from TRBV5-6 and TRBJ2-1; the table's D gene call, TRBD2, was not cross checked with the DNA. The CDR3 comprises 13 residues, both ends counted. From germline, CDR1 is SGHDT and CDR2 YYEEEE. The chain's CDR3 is CASSFGSGNEQFF.

The CDR3 loop reads CASSQVLAGESDTQYF. CDR3 bases: TGCGCCAGCAGCCAAGTACTAGCGGGAGAATCAGATACGCAGTATTTT. V gene TRBV4-3 combines with J gene TRBJ2-3; 11 nucleotides align to TRBD2. The CDR3 runs to 16 residues. V lost 1 base to trimming and J lost 4 bases; unmatched junction nucleotides: 4. In germline, CDR1 is LGHNA, CDR2 YSLEER.

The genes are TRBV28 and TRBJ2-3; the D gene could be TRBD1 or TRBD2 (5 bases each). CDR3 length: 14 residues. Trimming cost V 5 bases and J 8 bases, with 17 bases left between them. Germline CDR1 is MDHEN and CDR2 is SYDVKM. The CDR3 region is CASSRGADGGTQYF. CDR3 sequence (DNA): TGTGCCAGCAGTAGAGGGGCGGACGGAGGTACGCAGTATTTT.

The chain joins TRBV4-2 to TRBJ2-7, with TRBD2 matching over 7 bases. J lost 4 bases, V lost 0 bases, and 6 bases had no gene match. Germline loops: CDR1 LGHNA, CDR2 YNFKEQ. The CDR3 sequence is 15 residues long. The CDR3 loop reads CASSQEVVSGYEQYF. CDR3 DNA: TGTGCCAGCAGCCAAGAAGTAGTTAGCGGGTACGAGCAGTACTTC.

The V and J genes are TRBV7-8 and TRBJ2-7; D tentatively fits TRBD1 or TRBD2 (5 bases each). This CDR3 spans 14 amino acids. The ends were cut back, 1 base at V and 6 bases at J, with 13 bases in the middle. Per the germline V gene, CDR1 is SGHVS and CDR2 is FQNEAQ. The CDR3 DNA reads TGTGCCAGCAGCTTAGTTTCTGGGGCGGGCGAGCAGTACTTC. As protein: CASSLVSGAGEQYF.

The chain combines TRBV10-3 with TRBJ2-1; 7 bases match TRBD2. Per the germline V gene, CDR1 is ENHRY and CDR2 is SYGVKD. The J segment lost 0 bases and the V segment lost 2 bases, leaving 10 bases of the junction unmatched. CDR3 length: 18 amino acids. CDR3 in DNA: TGTGCCATCAGTGAGGCACACCTAGCGGAGAGCTCCTACAATGAGCAGTTCTTC. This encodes CAISEAHLAESSYNEQFF.

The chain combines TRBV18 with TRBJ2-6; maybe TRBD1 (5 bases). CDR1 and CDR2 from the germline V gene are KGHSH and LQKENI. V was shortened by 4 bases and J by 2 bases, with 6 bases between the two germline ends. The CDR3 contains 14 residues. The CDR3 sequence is CASSQGTGANVLTF. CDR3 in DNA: TGTGCCAGCTCACAGGGGACTGGGGCCAACGTCCTGACTTTC.

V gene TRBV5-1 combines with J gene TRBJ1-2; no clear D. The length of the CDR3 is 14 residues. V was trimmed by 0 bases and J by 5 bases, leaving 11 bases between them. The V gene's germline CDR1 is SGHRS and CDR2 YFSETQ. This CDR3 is CASSLDGGAYGYTF. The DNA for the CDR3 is TGCGCCAGCAGCTTGGACGGAGGAGCGTATGGCTACACCTTC. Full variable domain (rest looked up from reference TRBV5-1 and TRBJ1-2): KAGVTQTPRYLIKTRGQQVTLSCSPISGHRSVSWYQQTPGQGLQFLFEYFSETQRNKGNFPGRFSGRQFSNSRSEMNVSTLELGDSALYLCASSLDGGAYGYTFGSGTRLTVV.

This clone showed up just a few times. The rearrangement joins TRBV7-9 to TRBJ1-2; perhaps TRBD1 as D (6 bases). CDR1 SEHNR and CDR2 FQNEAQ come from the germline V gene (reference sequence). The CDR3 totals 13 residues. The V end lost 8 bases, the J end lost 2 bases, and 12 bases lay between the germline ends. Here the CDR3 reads CASHKGGNYGYTF. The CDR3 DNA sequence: TGTGCCAGCCACAAGGGGGGAAACTATGGCTACACCTTC.

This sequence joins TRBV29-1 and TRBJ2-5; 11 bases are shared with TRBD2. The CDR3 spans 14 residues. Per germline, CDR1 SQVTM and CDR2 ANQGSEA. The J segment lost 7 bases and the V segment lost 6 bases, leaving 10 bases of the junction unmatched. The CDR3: CSVPLAGVSGTQYF. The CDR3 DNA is TGCAGCGTCCCACTAGCGGGAGTGTCCGGGACCCAGTACTTC.

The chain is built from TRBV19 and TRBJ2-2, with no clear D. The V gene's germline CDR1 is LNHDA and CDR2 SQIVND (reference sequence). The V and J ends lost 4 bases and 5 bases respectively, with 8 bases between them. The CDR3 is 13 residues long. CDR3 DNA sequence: TGTGCCAGTAGTAGGAGTTGGACCGGGGAGCTGTTTTTT. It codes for CASSRSWTGELFF.

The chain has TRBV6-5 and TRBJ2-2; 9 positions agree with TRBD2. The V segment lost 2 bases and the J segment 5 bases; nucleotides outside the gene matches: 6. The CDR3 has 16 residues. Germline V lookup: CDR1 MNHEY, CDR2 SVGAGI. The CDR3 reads CASSYPSGRLTGELFF. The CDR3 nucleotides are TGTGCCAGCAGTTACCCCAGCGGGAGGCTGACCGGGGAGCTGTTTTTT.

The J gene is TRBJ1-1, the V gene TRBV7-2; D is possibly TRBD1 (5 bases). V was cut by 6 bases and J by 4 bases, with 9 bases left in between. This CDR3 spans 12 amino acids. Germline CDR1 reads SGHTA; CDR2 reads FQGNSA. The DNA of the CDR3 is TGTGCCAGCAGGGGGGGACCCACTGAAGCTTTCTTT. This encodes CASRGGPTEAFF.